This T cell receptor (beta chain) is drawn from a study of T cell responses to AZD1222 COVID-19 vaccine. Overall study results and limits: Close to half of spike-specific TCRs reportedly recognize unmutated variant regions. The sample set comprised mostly white British donors with more females, and clonal diversity was possibly underestimated.

The method was immunoSEQ multiplex PCR; TCRdb's version includes in-frame clones alone and lacks a portion of them. The repertoire includes tens of thousands of clones, approximately 90% of them detected once, and 2.5% to 3.5% sits in the top ten. Concerning this clone: The antigen is unknown.

The germline V and J ends were trimmed by 0 bases and 4 bases, with 6 bases remaining between them. The length of the CDR3 is 13 residues. Germline values: CDR1 SGHRS, CDR2 YFSETQ. The TCR comes from an adult who received the AZD1222 COVID-19 vaccine. The sample consisted of peripheral blood, taken 28 days after the second AZD1222 dose. The V gene is TRBV5-1, the J gene TRBJ2-3, with a possible D match to TRBD1 (6 bases). The CDR3, as DNA: TGCGCCAGCAGCTTGGCAGGGGCAGATACGCAGTATTTT. Its protein product is CASSLAGADTQYF.